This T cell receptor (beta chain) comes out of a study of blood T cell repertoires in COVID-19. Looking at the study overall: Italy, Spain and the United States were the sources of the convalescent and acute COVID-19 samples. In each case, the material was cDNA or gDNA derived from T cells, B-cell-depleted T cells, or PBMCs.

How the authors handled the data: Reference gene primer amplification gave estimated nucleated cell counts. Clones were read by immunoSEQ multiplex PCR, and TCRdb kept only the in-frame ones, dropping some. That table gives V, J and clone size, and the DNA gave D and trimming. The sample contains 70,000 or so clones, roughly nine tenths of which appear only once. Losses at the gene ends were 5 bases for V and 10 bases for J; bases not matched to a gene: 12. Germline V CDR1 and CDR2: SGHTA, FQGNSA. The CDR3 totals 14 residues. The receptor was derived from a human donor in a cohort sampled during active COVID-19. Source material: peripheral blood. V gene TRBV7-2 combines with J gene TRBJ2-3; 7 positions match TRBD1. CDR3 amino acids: CASSPGTVNSPQYF. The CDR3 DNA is TGTGCCAGCAGCCCGGGGACAGTGAATTCGCCGCAGTATTTT.